One and the same sample provided the 30 T cell receptor beta chains below, sequenced in a study of technical replicates of blood from a handful of donors. The repertoire was sequenced with immunoSEQ multiplex PCR; TCRdb's copy has only in-frame clones and lacks some. This sample has 55,000 to 80,000 clones; about 92% occur once, and the top ten carry around 0.42%. The sequenced material came from T cells isolated from PBMCs. The receptors were sampled from a human donor in good health.

The genes are TRBV4-2 and TRBJ2-2, with 8 bases fitting TRBD2. The CDR3 runs to 16 residues. V lost 4 bases and J lost 3; bases outside the gene matches: 7. Germline V CDR1 and CDR2: LGHNA, YNFKEQ. As DNA, the CDR3 is TGTGCCAGCAGCCTTCCGACTAGCGCCGACACCGGGGAGCTGTTTTTT. It encodes CASSLPTSADTGELFF.

This chain links TRBV19 with TRBJ2-1, with a tentative D call TRBD2 (6 bases). This CDR3 comprises 14 residues. V was shortened by 4 bases and J by 4 bases, with 11 bases between the two germline ends. Germline assignment: CDR1 LNHDA and CDR2 SQIVND (reference sequence). The CDR3 is CASSSSGDYNEQFF. In nucleotides, the CDR3 is TGTGCCAGTAGTAGTAGCGGAGATTACAATGAGCAGTTCTTC.

The chain joins TRBV18 to TRBJ1-1; TRBD1 agrees at 7 bases. Germline CDR1 is KGHSH and CDR2 is LQKENI. The CDR3 contains 14 residues. Germline trimming cut 5 bases from V and 2 bases from J; bases unmatched to any gene: 5. In DNA form, the CDR3 reads TGTGCCAGCTCAGATGGGACAGTAAACACTGAAGCTTTCTTT. It translates to CASSDGTVNTEAFF.

V is TRBV11-2 and J is TRBJ1-2, with D unresolved. CDR3 length equals 13 residues. In germline, CDR1 is SGHAT, CDR2 FQNNGV. Trimming removed 4 bases at V and 0 bases at J, with 6 bases between. The CDR3 sequence: CASSSSTNYGYTF. In DNA, the CDR3 is TGTGCCAGCAGCTCCAGTACTAACTATGGCTACACCTTC.

J is TRBJ1-1 and V is TRBV6-5, with D tentatively TRBD1 (5 bases). V gave up 1 base and J gave up 2 bases, with 11 bases separating them. The CDR3 consists of 15 residues. Germline V gene data show CDR1 as MNHEY and CDR2 as SVGAGI. Here the CDR3 reads CASSYWGGQNTEAFF. CDR3 sequence (DNA): TGTGCCAGCAGTTACTGGGGAGGACAAAACACTGAAGCTTTCTTT.

To note about this clone: One end of the junction does not line up with germline, which may come from a read error. The rearrangement links TRBV5-8 to TRBJ1-4; the D is unclear. This CDR3 is 14 amino acids long. Looked up from germline, CDR1 is SGHTS and CDR2 is YDEGEE. The CDR3 region is CASSLDGVNGKLFF. In DNA form, the CDR3 reads TGTGCCAGCAGCTTGGACGGAGTGAATGGAAAACTGTTTTTT.

V is TRBV4-3 and J is TRBJ1-4, with 8 bases matching TRBD1. V lost 1 base, J lost 11 bases, and 6 bases stayed unmatched. The CDR3 is 14 amino acids. CDR1 and CDR2 from the germline V gene are LGHNA and YSLEER. CDR3: CASSQGGTGGKLFF. In nucleotides, the CDR3 is TGCGCCAGCAGCCAAGGAGGGACAGGCGGGAAACTGTTTTTT.

This clone was picked up one time. The V gene is TRBV7-2, the J gene TRBJ2-5; 9 nucleotides align to TRBD2. There are 14 residues in the CDR3. Germline CDR1 and CDR2: SGHTA and FQGNSA. With V trimmed by 4 bases and J by 5 bases, 5 bases remained unmatched. In DNA, the CDR3 is TGTGCCAGCAGCTCTTTAGCGGGAGTGGAGACCCAGTACTTC. As protein: CASSSLAGVETQYF.

The V call is TRBV5-1, the J call TRBJ2-1; 7 nucleotides line up with TRBD2. Germline loops: CDR1 SGHRS, CDR2 YFSETQ. The V and J ends lost 0 bases and 8 bases, in that order; junction bases with no gene match: 8. There are 15 residues in the CDR3. In nucleotides, the CDR3 is TGCGCCAGCAGCTTGGAAAGGGCGGGAGTGGATGAGCAGTTCTTC. Its protein product is CASSLERAGVDEQFF.

The rearrangement uses TRBV28 and TRBJ1-2, with TRBD1 matching 7 bases. Germline V CDR1 and CDR2: MDHEN, SYDVKM. With 8 bases clipped from V and 1 base from J, the junction kept 7 bases outside the gene matches. This CDR3 spans 14 amino acids. This CDR3 is CASRTGEINYGYTF. CDR3 sequence (DNA): TGTGCCAGCCGTACAGGGGAAATTAACTATGGCTACACCTTC.

This chain links TRBV19 with TRBJ2-3; 7 positions agree with TRBD1. V was pared by 0 bases and J by 2 bases, with 8 bases of the junction left unmatched. Germline-derived CDR1 and CDR2 are LNHDA and SQIVND (reference sequence). The CDR3 extends over 17 amino acids. The CDR3 region is CASSIDRYRGHTDTQYF. Written as DNA, the CDR3 is TGTGCCAGTAGTATAGATCGGTACAGGGGTCACACAGATACGCAGTATTTT.

About this clone itself: One junction end does not reproduce the germline sequence, and a read error may be involved. The gene calls are TRBV30 and TRBJ2-7; D is ambiguous. The CDR3 loop spans 12 amino acids. Germline-derived CDR1 and CDR2 are GTSNPN and SVGIG (reference sequence). Here the CDR3 DNA reads TGTGCCTGGAGTGATACGAGGTCGGCACTTTTTTTC. Protein: CAWSDTRSALFF.

The chain employs TRBV5-6 and TRBJ2-5; 7 nucleotides align to TRBD1. Germline V CDR1 and CDR2: SGHDT, YYEEEE. Trimming removed 2 bases from V and 4 bases from J; junction bases left unmatched: 8. The CDR3 is 15 residues long. The CDR3 protein is CASSFGTGDVETQYF. The CDR3 DNA reads TGTGCCAGCAGCTTCGGTACAGGGGATGTAGAGACCCAGTACTTC.

The chain carries TRBV7-8 and TRBJ1-1; D is unresolved. Looked up from germline, CDR1 is SGHVS and CDR2 is FQNEAQ. The V end was cut by 1 base, the J end by 6 bases, with 6 bases between. The CDR3 has 12 amino acids. The CDR3 DNA follows: TGTGCCAGCAGCTTAGGGTGGCCTGAAGCTTTCTTT. Translation: CASSLGWPEAFF.

This chain connects TRBV5-1 to TRBJ1-1, with 9 bases matching TRBD1. Germline values: CDR1 SGHRS, CDR2 YFSETQ. This CDR3 spans 15 amino acids. J was trimmed by 5 bases and V by 3 bases; bases with no gene match: 8. The CDR3 sequence is CASSYEDRGFTEAFF. The CDR3 DNA sequence: TGCGCCAGCAGCTATGAGGACAGGGGTTTTACTGAAGCTTTCTTT.

The V call is TRBV7-2, the J call TRBJ2-5; 9 nucleotides match TRBD2. The CDR3 is 14 amino acids. The ends lost 6 bases at V and 5 bases at J; junction bases unmatched: 7. The V gene's germline CDR1 is SGHTA and CDR2 FQGNSA. CDR3 residues: CASSRLAGAETQYF. The CDR3 DNA is TGTGCCAGCAGTAGATTAGCGGGAGCGGAGACCCAGTACTTC.

This sequence joins TRBV19 and TRBJ2-7; no clear D. Germline CDR1 LNHDA, CDR2 SQIVND (reference sequence). The V and J ends lost 0 bases and 3 bases respectively, with 3 bases between them. There are 12 residues in the CDR3. The CDR3 DNA reads TGTGCCAGTAGTATAGATTACTACGAGCAGTACTTC. Translation: CASSIDYYEQYF.

Only one count was recorded for this clone. DNA of the CDR3: TGCGCCAGCAGCCCTAGGGGGCGGGCCGGGGAGCTGTTTTTT. This translates into CASSPRGRAGELFF. This chain links TRBV4-1 with TRBJ2-2, with 7 nucleotides matching TRBD1. Germline loops: CDR1 MGHRA, CDR2 YSYEKL. V was pared by 4 bases and J by 6 bases, with 5 bases of the junction left unmatched. The CDR3 has 14 amino acids.

The chain recombines TRBV5-1 with TRBJ1-1, with D unclear. The CDR3 sequence is 14 residues long. Germline CDR1 reads SGHRS; CDR2 reads YFSETQ. Trimming took off 0 bases at V and 1 base at J, with 7 bases between the two ends. The DNA of the CDR3 is TGCGCCAGCAGCTTGGGAGGCCAGAACACTGAAGCTTTCTTT. Encoded protein: CASSLGGQNTEAFF.

The genes are TRBV10-3 and TRBJ2-1; D may be TRBD2 (5 bases). V was shortened by 4 bases and J by 0 bases, with 13 bases between the two germline ends. The CDR3 is made up of 16 amino acids. The germline CDR1 and CDR2 sequences are ENHRY and SYGVKD. In DNA form, the CDR3 reads TGTGCCATCAGTGTTGCTAGCCGGAGCTCCTACAATGAGCAGTTCTTC. Protein: CAISVASRSSYNEQFF.

CDR3 DNA: TGTGCCAGCAGCGCGGGACAGGGGGCCTCTAGCACAGATACGCAGTATTTT. Translation gives CASSAGQGASSTDTQYF. The chain carries TRBV13 and TRBJ2-3, with 12 bases that match TRBD1. Germline lookup yields CDR1 PRHDT and CDR2 FYEKMQ (reference sequence). V trimming: 5 bases; J trimming: 0 bases; junction bases outside the gene matches: 6. The CDR3 spans 17 residues.

The chain joins TRBV2 to TRBJ2-6, with 10 bases that match TRBD1. The CDR3 is 17 amino acids. V trimming: 6 bases; J trimming: 2 bases; junction bases outside the gene matches: 7. Germline V gives CDR1 SNHLY, CDR2 FYNNEI. DNA for the CDR3: TGTGCCAGCAGCCGCCCCGGGACAGGGGCTGGGGCCAACGTCCTGACTTTC. It is translated as CASSRPGTGAGANVLTF.

The V gene is TRBV4-3, the J gene TRBJ1-1, with 7 bases matching TRBD1. The J segment lost 3 bases and the V segment lost 4 bases, leaving 5 bases of the junction unmatched. From germline, CDR1 is LGHNA and CDR2 YSLEER. This CDR3 has 14 amino acids. The CDR3 here is CASSLTGIHTEAFF. The DNA for the CDR3 is TGCGCCAGCAGCCTGACAGGGATTCACACTGAAGCTTTCTTT.

This chain uses TRBV19 with TRBJ2-3; a weak D match, TRBD1 (6 bases). Germline CDR1 and CDR2: LNHDA and SQIVND (reference sequence). This CDR3 is built from 15 residues. The ends were cut back, 1 base at V and 1 base at J, with 9 bases in the middle. The CDR3 DNA reads as TGTGCCAGTAGTATAGGTAACAGGGGCACAGATACGCAGTATTTT. As protein: CASSIGNRGTDTQYF.

The rearrangement joins TRBV6-6 to TRBJ2-7; 10 bases match TRBD2. V lost 4 bases to trimming and J lost 2 bases; unmatched junction nucleotides: 2. The CDR3 is 14 residues long. CDR1 is MNHNY, CDR2 SVGAGI, per germline (reference sequence). The chain's CDR3 is CASSLAGGTYEQYF. In DNA form, the CDR3 reads TGTGCCAGCAGTTTAGCGGGAGGAACCTACGAGCAGTACTTC.

The genes are TRBV7-9 and TRBJ2-1; D call uncertain. The germline V gene has CDR1 SEHNR and CDR2 FQNEAQ (reference sequence). The length of the CDR3 is 14 residues. V gave up 2 bases and J gave up 8 bases, with 13 bases separating them. The DNA for the CDR3 is TGTGCCAGCAGCTTATTTTTCCCTAGTGATGAGCAGTTCTTC. Translating it yields CASSLFFPSDEQFF.

This chain uses TRBV4-2 with TRBJ1-1; 8 bases align to TRBD1. The germline CDR1 and CDR2 sequences are LGHNA and YNFKEQ. With 2 bases clipped from V and 2 bases from J, the junction kept 10 bases outside the gene matches. The CDR3 extends over 17 amino acids. CDR3 residues: CASSQITGTGRNTEAFF. CDR3 bases: TGTGCCAGCAGCCAAATTACCGGGACAGGAAGAAACACTGAAGCTTTCTTT.

CDR3 residues: CASTSGGAEQFF. The CDR3 bases are TGTGCCAGCACATCTGGCGGGGCTGAGCAGTTCTTC. This chain links TRBV27 with TRBJ2-1; TRBD2 is a possible D gene (6 bases). Trimming removed 7 bases from V and 9 bases from J, with 13 bases in between. This CDR3 is built from 12 residues. Germline lookup yields CDR1 MNHEY and CDR2 SMNVEV (reference sequence).

The chain couples TRBV19 to TRBJ2-3, with a tentative D call TRBD1 (6 bases). Between the trimmed V and J ends, which lost 1 base and 1 base, there was a span of 9 bases. The CDR3 has 15 amino acids. Germline lookup yields CDR1 LNHDA and CDR2 SQIVND (reference sequence). The CDR3 nucleotides are TGTGCCAGTAGTATAGGGAGACAGGGCACAGATACGCAGTATTTT. Translation gives CASSIGRQGTDTQYF.

Turning to this clone: One junction end disagrees with the germline gene, perhaps due to a read error. This rearrangement joins TRBV7-7 to TRBJ2-5; TRBD2 matches at 15 bases. CDR1 SSHAT and CDR2 FNYEAQ come from the germline V gene (reference sequence). This CDR3 is built from 16 residues. CDR3 in DNA: TGTGCTAGCAGCTCAGGACTAGCGGGAGGGCAAGAGACCCAGTACTTC. Amino acid sequence: CASSSGLAGGQETQYF.